A selection of T cell receptor beta chains follows, all from one sample in a study of T cells in localized non-small cell lung cancer. Profiled with immunoSEQ multiplex PCR; TCRdb holds only in-frame clones, not every one. The sample consists of about 75,000 clones, 65% to 85% of them appearing once. The input for sequencing was peripheral blood, taken before any cancer treatment. The receptors derive from a female donor over 55 with stage I lung adenocarcinoma. The CDR3 runs from the conserved cysteine through the conserved F or W. Fields, in order: J gene, V gene, D gene, CDR3 protein, CDR3 DNA. D genes are given only for firm matches.

J gene: TRBJ2-7; V gene: TRBV27; D gene: TRBD2; CDR3 protein: CASSLVAGALYEQYF; CDR3 DNA: TGTGCCAGCAGTTTGGTAGCGGGAGCCCTATACGAGCAGTACTTC
J gene: TRBJ2-3; V gene: TRBV6-1; D gene: .; CDR3 protein: CASQEEDFHTDTQYF; CDR3 DNA: TGTGCCAGCCAAGAAGAGGACTTTCATACGGATACGCAGTATTTT
J gene: TRBJ1-2; V gene: TRBV7-9; D gene: .; CDR3 protein: CASSFSTGSYGYTF; CDR3 DNA: TGTGCCAGCAGCTTTTCTACAGGTAGCTATGGCTACACCTTC
J gene: TRBJ2-7; V gene: TRBV9; D gene: .; CDR3 protein: CASSVGSSSYEQYF; CDR3 DNA: TGTGCCAGCAGCGTAGGTAGTTCCTCCTACGAGCAGTACTTC
J gene: TRBJ1-2; V gene: TRBV10-3; D gene: .; CDR3 protein: CAISEWGRPAYGYTF; CDR3 DNA: TGTGCCATCAGTGAGTGGGGACGCCCGGCCTATGGCTACACCTTC
J gene: TRBJ2-1; V gene: TRBV13; D gene: TRBD2; CDR3 protein: CASSLGLAGGLGYNEQFF; CDR3 DNA: TGTGCCAGCAGCTTAGGGCTAGCGGGAGGTTTAGGGTACAATGAGCAGTTCTTC
J gene: TRBJ2-3; V gene: TRBV28; D gene: TRBD1; CDR3 protein: CASSFWGTGRHTQYF; CDR3 DNA: TGTGCCAGCAGTTTTTGGGGGACAGGGCGGCATACGCAGTATTTT
J gene: TRBJ2-7; V gene: TRBV5-8; D gene: .; CDR3 protein: CASSLEGAYEQYF; CDR3 DNA: TGTGCCAGCAGCTTGGAGGGGGCCTACGAGCAGTACTTC
J gene: TRBJ2-4; V gene: TRBV15; D gene: .; CDR3 protein: CATSRAGWQLAKNIQYF; CDR3 DNA: TGTGCCACCAGCAGAGCAGGCTGGCAATTAGCCAAAAACATTCAGTACTTC
J gene: TRBJ2-1; V gene: TRBV27; D gene: .; CDR3 protein: CASSADSVGESYNEQFF; CDR3 DNA: TGTGCCAGCAGCGCCGACTCAGTGGGGGAATCCTACAATGAGCAGTTCTTC
J gene: TRBJ2-1; V gene: TRBV6-1; D gene: TRBD2; CDR3 protein: CASSEVLAGGDEQFF; CDR3 DNA: TGTGCCAGCAGTGAAGTACTAGCGGGGGGGGATGAGCAGTTCTTC